Described below is a single T cell receptor beta chain sequence and its context. Its matching antigen is unknown. The V end was cut by 2 bases, the J end by 0 bases, with 4 bases between. Per germline, CDR1 KGHSH and CDR2 LQKENI. The CDR3 is made up of 14 amino acids. Assay used: immunoSEQ multiplex PCR; TCRdb lists only in-frame clones, some missing. The sample has tens of thousands of clones; roughly 84% are singletons. This specimen comes from a study of lymphopenia after photon versus proton radiotherapy. Study-level results: After lymphocyte nadir, photon-treated repertoires showed oligoclonal expansion, especially CD8+ Temra. Only patients who died were analyzed for survival; proton advantage is unproven. Proton therapy kept repertoires fairly stable, unlike photons, which gained effector/memory cells. In patients who died, overall survival fell as post-nadir TCR diversity dropped more.

The chain is built from TRBV18 and TRBJ2-2; no clear D. The receptor's source is a woman in her 70s with pancreatic cancer. The starting material was peripheral blood, obtained from a patient treated with proton-based radiotherapy. CDR3 loop: CASSPKANTGELFF. As DNA, the CDR3 is TGTGCCAGCTCACCAAAAGCGAACACCGGGGAGCTGTTTTTT.